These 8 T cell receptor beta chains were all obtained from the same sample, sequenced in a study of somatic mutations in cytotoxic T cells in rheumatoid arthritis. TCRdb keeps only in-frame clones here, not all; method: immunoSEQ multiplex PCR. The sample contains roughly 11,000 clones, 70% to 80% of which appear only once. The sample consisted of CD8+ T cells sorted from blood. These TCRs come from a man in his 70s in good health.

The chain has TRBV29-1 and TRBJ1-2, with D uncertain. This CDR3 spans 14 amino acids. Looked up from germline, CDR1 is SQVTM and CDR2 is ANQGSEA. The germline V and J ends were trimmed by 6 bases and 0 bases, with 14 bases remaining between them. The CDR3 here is CSVEHGGANYGYTF. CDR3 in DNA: TGCAGCGTGGAGCATGGTGGAGCTAACTATGGCTACACCTTC.

CDR3 in DNA: TGTGCCTGGAAGGGAATTGGAAACACCATATATTTT. Amino acids: CAWKGIGNTIYF. This chain connects TRBV30 to TRBJ1-3; D uncertain. CDR3 length: 12 residues. The germline CDR1 and CDR2 sequences are GTSNPN and SVGIG (reference sequence). Trimming took off 4 bases at V and 3 bases at J, with 7 bases between the two ends.

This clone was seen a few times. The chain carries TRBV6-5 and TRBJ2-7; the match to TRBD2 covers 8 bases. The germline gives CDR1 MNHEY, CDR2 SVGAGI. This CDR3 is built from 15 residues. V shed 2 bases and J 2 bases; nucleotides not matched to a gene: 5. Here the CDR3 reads CASSYKRGRTYEQYF. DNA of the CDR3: TGTGCCAGCAGTTACAAGCGGGGGAGAACCTACGAGCAGTACTTC.

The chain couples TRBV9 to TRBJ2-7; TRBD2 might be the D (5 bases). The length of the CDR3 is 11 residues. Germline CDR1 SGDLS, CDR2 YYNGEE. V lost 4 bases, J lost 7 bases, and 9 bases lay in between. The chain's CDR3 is CASSPGGEQYF. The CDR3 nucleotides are TGTGCCAGCAGCCCAGGAGGTGAGCAGTACTTC. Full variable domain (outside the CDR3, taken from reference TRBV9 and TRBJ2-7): DSGVTQTPKHLITATGQRVTLRCSPRSGDLSVYWYQQSLDQGLQFLIQYYNGEERAKGNILERFSAQQFPDLHSELNLSSLELGDSALYFCASSPGGEQYFGPGTRLTVT.

The CDR3 coding sequence is TGTGCCAGCTCTACTGGGGCCAACGTCCTGACTTTC. Its translation is CASSTGANVLTF. The chain combines TRBV11-2 with TRBJ2-6; D unresolved. V was cut by 8 bases and J by 2 bases, with 4 bases left in between. From germline, CDR1 is SGHAT and CDR2 FQNNGV. This CDR3 has 12 amino acids.

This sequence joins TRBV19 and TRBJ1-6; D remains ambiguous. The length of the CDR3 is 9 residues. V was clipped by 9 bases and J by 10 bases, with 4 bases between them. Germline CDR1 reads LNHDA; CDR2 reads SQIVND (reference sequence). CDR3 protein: CASGSPLHF. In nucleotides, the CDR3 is TGTGCCAGCGGATCACCCCTCCACTTT.

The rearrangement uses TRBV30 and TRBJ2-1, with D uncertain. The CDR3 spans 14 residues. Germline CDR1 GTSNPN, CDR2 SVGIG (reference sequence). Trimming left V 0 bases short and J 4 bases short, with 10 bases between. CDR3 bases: TGTGCCTGGAGTGTAAAACTACCTTACAATGAGCAGTTCTTC. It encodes CAWSVKLPYNEQFF.

The CDR3 sequence: CASSLAGHYGYTF. In nucleotides, the CDR3 is TGTGCCAGCAGCTTAGCGGGGCACTATGGCTACACCTTC. The chain has TRBV7-9 and TRBJ1-2, with D possibly being TRBD1 (5 bases). The CDR3 spans 13 residues. The V end was cut by 0 bases, the J end by 3 bases, with 5 bases between. The germline gives CDR1 SEHNR, CDR2 FQNEAQ (reference sequence).